This entry lists 25 T cell receptor beta chains sequenced from one sample in a study of blood T cell repertoires in COVID-19. Produced via immunoSEQ multiplex PCR; TCRdb's table is partial and in-frame only. The table includes approximately 110,000 clones, over 60% detected once. The source material was peripheral blood. These receptors came from a human donor in a cohort sampled during active or convalescent COVID-19.

The chain combines TRBV3-1 (or the pseudogene TRBV3-2) with TRBJ1-1; D is perhaps TRBD1 (5 bases). With 0 bases removed from V and 6 bases from J, the gap between germline ends came to 11 bases. Germline V gene data show CDR1 as LGHDT and CDR2 as YNNKEL (reference sequence). The CDR3 loop spans 14 amino acids. The CDR3 DNA reads as TGTGCCAGCAGCCAAGATATAGGAGGGGCTGAAGCTTTCTTT. Encoded protein: CASSQDIGGAEAFF.

The J gene is TRBJ2-3, the V gene TRBV6-6; D unresolved. Trimming pared 3 bases from V and 0 bases from J, leaving 7 bases between. CDR3 size: 14 residues. From germline, CDR1 is MNHNY and CDR2 SVGAGI (reference sequence). CDR3: CASSYRSSTDTQYF. The CDR3 bases are TGTGCCAGCAGTTATCGGTCTAGCACAGATACGCAGTATTTT.

This clone came up a few times. The chain employs TRBV24-1 and TRBJ1-4; tentatively, D is TRBD1 (6 bases). Germline V gene data show CDR1 as KGHDR and CDR2 as SFDVKD. There are 15 residues in the CDR3. V lost 3 bases, J lost 0 bases, and 7 bases lay in between. The chain's CDR3 is CATSDNRATNEKLFF. CDR3 nucleotide sequence: TGTGCCACCAGTGATAACAGGGCAACTAATGAAAAACTGTTTTTT.

The chain joins TRBV6-2 or TRBV6-3 to TRBJ2-3, with D possibly being TRBD1 (6 bases). The V and J ends lost 6 bases and 4 bases respectively, with 17 bases between them. Germline V gene sequence: CDR1 MNHEY, CDR2 SVGEGT. This CDR3 has 15 residues. The CDR3 protein is CASSRGRGWSDTQYF. The CDR3 nucleotides are TGTGCCAGCAGCCGCGGCAGGGGTTGGTCAGATACGCAGTATTTT.

The sample holds a few counts of this clone. The chain recombines TRBV24-1 with TRBJ2-5, with TRBD2 matching over 10 bases. The V gene's germline CDR1 is KGHDR and CDR2 SFDVKD. J was trimmed by 14 bases and V by 4 bases; bases with no gene match: 9. The CDR3 is 13 amino acids. CDR3 bases: TGTGCCACCAGTGAAGTAACTAGCGGGGAATACTACTTC. It encodes CATSEVTSGEYYF.

This chain uses TRBV11-2 with TRBJ2-3, with no clear D. V was clipped by 3 bases and J by 1 base, with 11 bases between them. The CDR3 sequence is 15 residues long. From germline, CDR1 is SGHAT and CDR2 FQNNGV. CDR3 DNA sequence: TGTGCCAGCAGCTTCTTCCTGTCTGGCACAGATACGCAGTATTTT. This encodes CASSFFLSGTDTQYF.

The V call is TRBV6-5, the J call TRBJ2-2; no clear D gene. Germline V gives CDR1 MNHEY, CDR2 SVGAGI. Trimming left V 2 bases short and J 0 bases short, with 7 bases between. CDR3 length: 15 residues. The DNA of the CDR3 is TGTGCCAGCAGTTACCACGTAGCGAACACCGGGGAGCTGTTTTTT. Amino acids: CASSYHVANTGELFF.

This clone has a handful of counts. DNA of the CDR3: TGTGCCAGCAGTTACTCGGCCGGGTCACCCCTCCACTTT. This gives the protein CASSYSAGSPLHF. The chain couples TRBV6-5 to TRBJ1-6; D gene ambiguous. V was cut by 0 bases and J by 10 bases, with 7 bases left in between. This CDR3 contains 13 residues. The germline CDR1 and CDR2 sequences are MNHEY and SVGAGI.

The chain carries TRBV16 and TRBJ1-5, with D tentatively TRBD1 (5 bases). The CDR3 sequence is 15 residues long. Trimming left V 1 base short and J 0 bases short, with 7 bases between. From germline, CDR1 is KGHSY and CDR2 FQNENV. The CDR3 loop reads CASSQWTPSNQPQHF. CDR3 DNA sequence: TGTGCCAGCAGCCAATGGACACCTAGCAATCAGCCCCAGCATTTT.

This chain links TRBV7-9 with TRBJ1-1; a possible D gene is TRBD1 (5 bases). Trimming took 5 bases from V and 0 from J, leaving 7 bases between them. This CDR3 comprises 13 residues. Germline lookup yields CDR1 SEHNR and CDR2 FQNEAQ (reference sequence). CDR3 DNA sequence: TGTGCCAGCAGCATACAGGTGAACACTGAAGCTTTCTTT. Translating it yields CASSIQVNTEAFF.

This clone was found a few times. The V gene is TRBV7-8, the J gene TRBJ1-5; D unresolved. From germline, CDR1 is SGHVS and CDR2 FQNEAQ. The CDR3 spans 13 residues. Trimming pared 0 bases from V and 7 bases from J, leaving 7 bases between. CDR3 coding DNA: TGTGCCAGCAGCTTAGCGCAGGAACAGCCCCAGCATTTT. It translates to CASSLAQEQPQHF.

This chain uses TRBV27 with TRBJ2-7; D might be TRBD2 (5 bases). V shed 8 bases and J shed 5 bases, with 19 bases lying between them. The germline V gene encodes CDR1 MNHEY and CDR2 SMNVEV (reference sequence). This CDR3 comprises 14 residues. CDR3 nucleotide sequence: TGTGCCAGCTTCCAAACTCCGGGGAGCCACGAGCAGTACTTC. Its protein is CASFQTPGSHEQYF.

CDR3 protein: CASSYKPGGLLNTEAFF. CDR3 DNA: TGTGCCAGCAGTTATAAACCAGGGGGCCTACTGAACACTGAAGCTTTCTTT. The chain has TRBV6-2 or TRBV6-3 and TRBJ1-1; 8 bases match TRBD1. The V segment lost 3 bases and the J segment 0 bases; nucleotides outside the gene matches: 9. CDR3 length: 17 amino acids. Germline values: CDR1 MNHEY, CDR2 SVGEGT.

The gene calls are TRBV28 and TRBJ1-1; the D is unclear. Trimming left V 3 bases short and J 8 bases short, with 10 bases between. The germline gives CDR1 MDHEN, CDR2 SYDVKM. The length of the CDR3 is 12 residues. The CDR3 protein is CASSFIPGEAFF. The CDR3, as DNA: TGTGCCAGCAGTTTTATCCCGGGGGAAGCTTTCTTT.

This chain joins TRBV19 and TRBJ1-1; 9 bases are shared with TRBD1. V lost 6 bases and J lost 5; bases outside the gene matches: 7. CDR3 length equals 14 residues. The germline CDR1 and CDR2 sequences are LNHDA and SQIVND (reference sequence). The CDR3 here is CASRPGTGTTEAFF. As DNA, the CDR3 is TGTGCCAGTAGACCCGGGACAGGGACGACTGAAGCTTTCTTT.

This chain joins TRBV18 and TRBJ2-7, with D possibly matching TRBD2 (7 bases). Germline CDR1 KGHSH, CDR2 LQKENI. V was pared by 0 bases and J by 3 bases, with 15 bases between. This CDR3 contains 16 residues. The CDR3 here is CASSPPDRGGHYEQYF. The CDR3 DNA follows: TGTGCCAGCTCACCACCGGATAGGGGGGGTCACTACGAGCAGTACTTC.

This clone was seen just once. V and J are TRBV27 and TRBJ1-3, with D unresolved. The CDR3 contains 15 residues. The V end was cut by 0 bases, the J end by 0 bases, with 6 bases between. Germline assignment: CDR1 MNHEY and CDR2 SMNVEV (reference sequence). CDR3 sequence (DNA): TGTGCCAGCAGTTTATCGCCAGGCTCTGGAAACACCATATATTTT. This codes for CASSLSPGSGNTIYF.

The V call is TRBV27, the J call TRBJ2-5, with 8 nucleotides matching TRBD1. The CDR3 has 13 residues. V lost 6 bases and J lost 2; bases outside the gene matches: 2. Germline CDR1 MNHEY, CDR2 SMNVEV (reference sequence). The CDR3 coding sequence is TGTGCCAGCAGCTGGACAGGGCAAGAGACCCAGTACTTC. Its protein product is CASSWTGQETQYF.

V gene TRBV7-3 combines with J gene TRBJ2-3; 9 bases agree with TRBD2. Trimming removed 4 bases from V and 6 bases from J; junction bases left unmatched: 5. The germline CDR1 and CDR2 sequences are SGHTA and FQGTGA. This CDR3 region has 14 residues. CDR3 protein: CASSSLAGFDTQYF. The CDR3 DNA sequence: TGTGCCAGCAGCTCGCTAGCGGGATTTGATACGCAGTATTTT.

In its sample, this clone was seen once. This chain joins TRBV5-1 and TRBJ2-5; D uncertain. CDR1 SGHRS and CDR2 YFSETQ come from the germline V gene. Trimming left V 0 bases short and J 1 base short, with 13 bases between. This CDR3 has 16 residues. CDR3 amino acids: CASSLAYSPPQETQYF. CDR3 nucleotides: TGCGCCAGCAGCTTGGCCTATAGCCCGCCCCAAGAGACCCAGTACTTC.

The chain is built from TRBV3-1 (or the pseudogene TRBV3-2) and TRBJ2-5, with D perhaps matching TRBD2 (6 bases). Trimming removed 1 base at V and 4 bases at J, with 19 bases between. Per germline, CDR1 LGHDT and CDR2 YNNKEL (reference sequence). The CDR3 extends over 17 amino acids. Here the CDR3 DNA reads TGTGCCAGCAGCCAAGTTTCCCCGGTTTGGCGGGGAGAGACCCAGTACTTC. Protein product: CASSQVSPVWRGETQYF.

The J gene is TRBJ1-2, the V gene TRBV7-9; 10 nucleotides align to TRBD1. The germline CDR1 and CDR2 sequences are SEHNR and FQNEAQ (reference sequence). The junction had 11 bases not matched to a gene; V was cut back by 10 bases and J by 6 bases. The CDR3 totals 14 residues. CDR3 amino acids: CATSGQGSLDGYTF. As DNA, the CDR3 is TGTGCCACCTCGGGACAGGGGTCGTTGGATGGCTACACCTTC.

The rearrangement uses TRBV11-2 and TRBJ1-5, with 10 positions matching TRBD1. The V and J ends lost 5 bases and 3 bases, in that order; junction bases with no gene match: 4. The V gene's germline CDR1 is SGHAT and CDR2 FQNNGV. The CDR3 consists of 15 residues. CDR3 in DNA: TGTGCCAGCAGCCAGGACAGGGGGAACAATCAGCCCCAGCATTTT. Its translation: CASSQDRGNNQPQHF.

This chain joins TRBV11-2 and TRBJ1-6; D is uncertain. The length of the CDR3 is 15 residues. V lost 5 bases and J lost 0, with 8 bases in between. In germline, CDR1 is SGHAT, CDR2 FQNNGV. As DNA, the CDR3 is TGTGCCAGCAGCCCTAAGAGCTCCTATAATTCACCCCTCCACTTT. This encodes CASSPKSSYNSPLHF.

The J gene is TRBJ2-1, the V gene TRBV6-6; tentatively, D is TRBD2 (6 bases). The CDR3 contains 15 residues. V shed 2 bases and J shed 2 bases, with 10 bases lying between them. CDR1 and CDR2 from the germline V gene are MNHNY and SVGAGI (reference sequence). The CDR3 sequence: CASSYGGGTYNEQFF. The CDR3 DNA reads as TGTGCCAGCAGTTACGGTGGCGGGACCTACAATGAGCAGTTCTTC.